This T cell receptor (beta chain) is drawn from a study of technical replicates of blood from several donors. This clone was counted once. Assay used: immunoSEQ multiplex PCR; TCRdb lists only in-frame clones, some missing. The sample lists 65,000 to 90,000 clones; almost 99% were seen once. Trimming took off 0 bases at V and 4 bases at J, with 7 bases between the two ends. Germline V lookup: CDR1 SGHNT, CDR2 YYREEE (reference sequence). The CDR3 contains 13 residues. This clonotype was obtained from a human donor in good health. The chain carries TRBV5-4 and TRBJ2-5, with a tentative D call TRBD2 (5 bases). The sequencing sample was made of T cells isolated from PBMCs. The CDR3 nucleotides are TGTGCCAGCAGCTTGGCTGGAGGAGAGACCCAGTACTTC. Translation gives CASSLAGGETQYF.